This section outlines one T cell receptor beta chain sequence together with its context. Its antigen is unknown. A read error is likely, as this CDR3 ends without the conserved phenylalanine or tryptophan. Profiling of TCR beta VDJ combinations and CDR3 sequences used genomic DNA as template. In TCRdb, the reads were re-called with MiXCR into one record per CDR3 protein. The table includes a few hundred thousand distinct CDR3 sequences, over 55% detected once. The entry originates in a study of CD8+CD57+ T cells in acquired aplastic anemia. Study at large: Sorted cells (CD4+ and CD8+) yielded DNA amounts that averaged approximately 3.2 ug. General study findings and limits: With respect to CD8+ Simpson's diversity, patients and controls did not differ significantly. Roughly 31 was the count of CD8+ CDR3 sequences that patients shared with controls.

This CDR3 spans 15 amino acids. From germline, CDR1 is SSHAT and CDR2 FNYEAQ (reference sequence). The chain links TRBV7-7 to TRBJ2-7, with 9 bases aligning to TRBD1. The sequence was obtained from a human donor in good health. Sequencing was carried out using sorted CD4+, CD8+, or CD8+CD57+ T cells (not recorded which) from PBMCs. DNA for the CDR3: TGCGCTAGCAGCGCCGGGACAGGGCCTACCTACGAGCAGTACTGC. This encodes CASSAGTGPTYEQYC.